This T cell receptor beta chain emerged from a study of T cell responses to AZD1222 COVID-19 vaccine. Study results and caveats: Epitopes outside B.1.351 and B.1.1.7 mutated regions reportedly drew nearly half of spike TCRs.

Germline CDR1 is SEHNR and CDR2 is FQNEAQ (reference sequence). The CDR3 has 15 residues. The ends were cut back, 5 bases at V and 7 bases at J, with 18 bases in the middle. Worth noting for this clone: Antigen: not known.

Some clones are missing from TCRdb's copy, which holds only in-frame ones; the method was immunoSEQ multiplex PCR. The table lists around 100,000 clones, more than 70% of them singletons, with less than 6.5% in the top ten. It was second doses at about 4 or about 12 weeks that were pooled. This TCR came from an adult who received the AZD1222 COVID-19 vaccine. This material consisted of peripheral blood, taken 28 days after the second AZD1222 dose. This chain joins TRBV7-9 and TRBJ1-3; tentative D call: TRBD1 (5 bases). As DNA, the CDR3 is TGTGCCAGCAGCCCCTACAGACCCGGGACGAACACCATATATTTT. Its translation is CASSPYRPGTNTIYF.